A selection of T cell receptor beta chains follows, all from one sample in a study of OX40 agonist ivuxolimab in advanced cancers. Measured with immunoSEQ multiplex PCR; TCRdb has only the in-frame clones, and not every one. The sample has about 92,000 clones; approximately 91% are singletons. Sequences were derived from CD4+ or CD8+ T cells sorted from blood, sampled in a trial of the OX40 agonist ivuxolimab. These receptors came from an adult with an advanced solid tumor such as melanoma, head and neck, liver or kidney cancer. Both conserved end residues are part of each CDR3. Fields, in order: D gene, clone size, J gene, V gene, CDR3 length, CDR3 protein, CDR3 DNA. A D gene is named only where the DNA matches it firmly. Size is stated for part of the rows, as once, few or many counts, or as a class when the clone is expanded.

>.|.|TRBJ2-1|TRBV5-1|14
CASSPRRGDNEQFF
TGCGCCAGCAGCCCCAGGCGAGGGGACAATGAGCAGTTCTTC
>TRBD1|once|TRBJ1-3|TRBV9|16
CASSREGQASGNTIYF
TGTGCCAGCAGCAGAGAAGGACAGGCCTCTGGAAACACCATATATTTT
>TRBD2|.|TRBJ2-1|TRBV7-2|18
CASSLGPSGRPSYNEQFF
TGTGCCAGCAGCTTAGGACCTAGCGGGAGACCCTCCTACAATGAGCAGTTCTTC
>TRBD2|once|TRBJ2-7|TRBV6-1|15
CASSPLGGSSGEQYF
TGTGCCAGCAGCCCTCTGGGCGGGAGTTCGGGCGAGCAGTACTTC
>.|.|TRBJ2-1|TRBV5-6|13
CASSFQGANEQFF
TGTGCCAGCAGCTTTCAGGGAGCGAATGAGCAGTTCTTC
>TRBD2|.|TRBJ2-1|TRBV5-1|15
CASSLGGRTLNEQFF
TGCGCCAGCAGCTTGGGCGGGAGGACCCTTAATGAGCAGTTCTTC
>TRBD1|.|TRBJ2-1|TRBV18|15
CASSPQGQHYNEQFF
TGTGCCAGCTCCCCCCAGGGACAGCACTACAATGAGCAGTTCTTC
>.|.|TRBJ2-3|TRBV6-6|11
CASRITDTQYF
TGTGCCAGCAGGATCACAGATACGCAGTATTTT
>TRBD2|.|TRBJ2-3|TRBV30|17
CAWSPLGLASHLNTQYF
TGTGCCTGGAGCCCTCTGGGACTAGCGAGCCACCTCAATACGCAGTATTTT
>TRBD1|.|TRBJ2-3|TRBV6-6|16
CASSSYRGRGTDTQYF
TGTGCCAGCAGTTCCTACAGGGGGCGTGGCACAGATACGCAGTATTTT
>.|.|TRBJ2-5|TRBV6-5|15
CASSYSGQSGETQYF
TGTGCCAGCAGTTACTCGGGGCAGTCGGGGGAGACCCAGTACTTC
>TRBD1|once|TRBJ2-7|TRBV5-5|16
CASSLGWDRGLYEQYF
TGTGCCAGCAGCTTGGGGTGGGACAGGGGACTCTACGAGCAGTACTTC
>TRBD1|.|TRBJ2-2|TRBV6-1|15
CASSVDRGNTGELFF
TGTGCCAGCAGTGTTGACAGGGGAAACACCGGGGAGCTGTTTTTT
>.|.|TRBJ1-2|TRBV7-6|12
CASSLGDSGYTF
TGTGCCAGCAGCTTAGGAGACAGCGGTTACACCTTC
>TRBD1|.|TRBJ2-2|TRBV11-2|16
CASSSGTGLNTGELFF
TGTGCCAGCAGTTCCGGGACAGGGCTTAACACCGGGGAGCTGTTTTTT
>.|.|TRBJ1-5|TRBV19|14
CASSIAGGNQPQHF
TGTGCCAGTAGTATAGCAGGAGGGAATCAGCCCCAGCATTTT
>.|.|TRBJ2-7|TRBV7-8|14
CASSPRGFSYEQYF
TGTGCCAGCAGCCCCCGGGGGTTTTCCTACGAGCAGTACTTC
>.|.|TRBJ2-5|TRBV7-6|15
CASSRRAGGQETQYF
TGTGCCAGCAGCAGACGGGCAGGCGGCCAAGAGACCCAGTACTTC